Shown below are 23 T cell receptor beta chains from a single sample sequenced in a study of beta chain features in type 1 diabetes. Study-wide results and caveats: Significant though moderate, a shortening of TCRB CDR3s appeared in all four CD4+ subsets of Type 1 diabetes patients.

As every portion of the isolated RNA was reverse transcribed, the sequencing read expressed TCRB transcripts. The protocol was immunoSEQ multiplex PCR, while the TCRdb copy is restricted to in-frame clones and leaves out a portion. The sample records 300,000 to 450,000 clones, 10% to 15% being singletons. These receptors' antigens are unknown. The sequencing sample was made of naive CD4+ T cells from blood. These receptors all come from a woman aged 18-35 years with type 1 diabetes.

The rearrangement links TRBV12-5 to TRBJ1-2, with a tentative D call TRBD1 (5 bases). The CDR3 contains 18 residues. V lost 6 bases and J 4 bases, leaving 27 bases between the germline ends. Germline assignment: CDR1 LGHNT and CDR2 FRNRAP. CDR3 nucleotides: TGTGCTAGTGGAAATCCCCGGGACTTGGGGAAAACAGGCTATGGCTACACCTTC. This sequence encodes CASGNPRDLGKTGYGYTF.

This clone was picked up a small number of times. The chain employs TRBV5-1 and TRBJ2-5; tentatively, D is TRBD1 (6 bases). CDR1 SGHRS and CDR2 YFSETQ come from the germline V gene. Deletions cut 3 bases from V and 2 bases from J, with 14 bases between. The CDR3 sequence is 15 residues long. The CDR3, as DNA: TGCGCCAGCAGCTCCTTGCCCGGGACACAAGAGACCCAGTACTTC. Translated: CASSSLPGTQETQYF.

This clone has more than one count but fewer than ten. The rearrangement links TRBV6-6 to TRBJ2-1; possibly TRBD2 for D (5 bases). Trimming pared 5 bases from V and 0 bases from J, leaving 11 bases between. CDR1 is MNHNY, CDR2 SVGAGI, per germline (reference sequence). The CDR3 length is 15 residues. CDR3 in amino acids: CASSRLPLSYNEQFF. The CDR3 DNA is TGTGCCAGCAGTCGACTACCCCTCTCCTACAATGAGCAGTTCTTC.

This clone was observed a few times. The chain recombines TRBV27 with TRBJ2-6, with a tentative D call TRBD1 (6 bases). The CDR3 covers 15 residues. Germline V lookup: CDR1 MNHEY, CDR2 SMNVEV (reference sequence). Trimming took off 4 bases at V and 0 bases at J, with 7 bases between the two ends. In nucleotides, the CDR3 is TGTGCCAGCAGTTCCAGGGGCTCTGGGGCCAACGTCCTGACTTTC. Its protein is CASSSRGSGANVLTF.

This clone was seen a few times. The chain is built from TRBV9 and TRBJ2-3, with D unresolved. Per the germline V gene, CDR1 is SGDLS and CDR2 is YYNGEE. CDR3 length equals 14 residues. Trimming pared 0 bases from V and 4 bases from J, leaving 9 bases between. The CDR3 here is CASSVAVLPDTQYF. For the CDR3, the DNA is TGTGCCAGCAGCGTAGCTGTCCTTCCAGATACGCAGTATTTT.

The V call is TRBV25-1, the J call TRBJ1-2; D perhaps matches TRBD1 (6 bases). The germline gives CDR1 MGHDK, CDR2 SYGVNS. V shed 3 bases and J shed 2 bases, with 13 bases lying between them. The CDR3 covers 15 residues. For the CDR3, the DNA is TGTGCCAGCAGTGAGACAGGTATCCGCAACTATGGCTACACCTTC. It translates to CASSETGIRNYGYTF.

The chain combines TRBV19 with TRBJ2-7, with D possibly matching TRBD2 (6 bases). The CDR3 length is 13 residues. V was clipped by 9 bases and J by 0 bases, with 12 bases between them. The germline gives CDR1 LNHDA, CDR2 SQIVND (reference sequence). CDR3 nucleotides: TGTGCCAGCGGGAGAGGGATCTCCTACGAGCAGTACTTC. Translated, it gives CASGRGISYEQYF.

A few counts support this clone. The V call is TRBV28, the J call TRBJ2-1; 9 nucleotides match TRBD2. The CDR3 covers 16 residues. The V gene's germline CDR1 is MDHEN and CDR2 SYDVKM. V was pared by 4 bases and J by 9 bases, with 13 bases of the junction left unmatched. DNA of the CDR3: TGTGCCAGCAGTTCGGCCGGGACTAGCATCAGTGGTGAGCAGTTCTTC. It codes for CASSSAGTSISGEQFF.

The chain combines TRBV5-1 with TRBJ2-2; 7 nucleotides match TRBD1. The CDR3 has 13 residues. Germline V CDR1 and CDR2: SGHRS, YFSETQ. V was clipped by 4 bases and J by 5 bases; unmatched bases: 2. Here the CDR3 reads CASSKTGTGELFF. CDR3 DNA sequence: TGCGCCAGCAGCAAGACAGGGACCGGGGAGCTGTTTTTT.

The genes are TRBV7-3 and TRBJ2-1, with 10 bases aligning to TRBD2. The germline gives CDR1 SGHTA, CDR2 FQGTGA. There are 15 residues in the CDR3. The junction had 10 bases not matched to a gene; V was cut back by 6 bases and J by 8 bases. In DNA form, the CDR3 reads TGTGCCAGCAGACGACTAGCGGGCCCCGAAGATGAGCAGTTCTTC. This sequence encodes CASRRLAGPEDEQFF. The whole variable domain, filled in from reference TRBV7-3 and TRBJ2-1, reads GAGVSQTPSNKVTEKGKYVELRCDPISGHTALYWYRQSLGQGPEFLIYFQGTGAADDSGLPNDRFFAVRPEGSVSTLKIQRTERGDSAVYLCASRRLAGPEDEQFFGPGTRLTVL.

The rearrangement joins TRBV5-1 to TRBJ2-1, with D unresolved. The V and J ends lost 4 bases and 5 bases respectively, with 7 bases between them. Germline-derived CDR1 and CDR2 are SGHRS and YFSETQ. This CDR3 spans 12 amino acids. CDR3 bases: TGCGCCAGCAGCACACAGAACAATGAGCAGTTCTTC. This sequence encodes CASSTQNNEQFF.

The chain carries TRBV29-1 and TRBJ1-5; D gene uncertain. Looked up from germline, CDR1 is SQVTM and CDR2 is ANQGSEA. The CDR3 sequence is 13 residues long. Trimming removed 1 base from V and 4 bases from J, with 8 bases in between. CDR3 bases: TGCAGCGTTGAAGCGGGGTTAAATCAGCCCCAGCATTTT. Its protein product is CSVEAGLNQPQHF.

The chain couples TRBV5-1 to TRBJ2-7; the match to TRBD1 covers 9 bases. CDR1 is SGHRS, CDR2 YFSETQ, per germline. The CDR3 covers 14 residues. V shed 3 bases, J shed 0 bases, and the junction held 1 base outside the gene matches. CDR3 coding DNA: TGCGCCAGCAGCTCGGACAGGGGCTCCTACGAGCAGTACTTC. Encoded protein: CASSSDRGSYEQYF.

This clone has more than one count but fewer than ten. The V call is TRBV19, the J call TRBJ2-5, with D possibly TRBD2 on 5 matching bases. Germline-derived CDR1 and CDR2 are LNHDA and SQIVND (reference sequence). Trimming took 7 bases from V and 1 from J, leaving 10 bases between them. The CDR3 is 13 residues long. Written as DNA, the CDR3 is TGTGCCAGTACCGACGGGATCCAAGAGACCCAGTACTTC. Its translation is CASTDGIQETQYF.

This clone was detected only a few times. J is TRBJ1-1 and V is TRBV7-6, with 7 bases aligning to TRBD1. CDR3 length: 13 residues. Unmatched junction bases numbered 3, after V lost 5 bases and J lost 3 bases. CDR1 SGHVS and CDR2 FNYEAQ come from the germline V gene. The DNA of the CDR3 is TGTGCCAGCAGCCGACAGGGAGACACTGAAGCTTTCTTT. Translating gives CASSRQGDTEAFF. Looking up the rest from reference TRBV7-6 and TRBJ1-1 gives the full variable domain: GAGVSQSPRYKVTKRGQDVALRCDPISGHVSLYWYRQALGQGPEFLTYFNYEAQQDKSGLPNDRFSAERPEGSISTLTIQRTEQRDSAMYRCASSRQGDTEAFFGQGTRLTVV.

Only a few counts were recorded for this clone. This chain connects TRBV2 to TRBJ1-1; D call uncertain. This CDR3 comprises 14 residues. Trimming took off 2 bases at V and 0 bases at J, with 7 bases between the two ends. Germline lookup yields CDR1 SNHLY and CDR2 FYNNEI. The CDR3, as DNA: TGTGCCAGCAGTGAAATCCTTTTGAACACTGAAGCTTTCTTT. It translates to CASSEILLNTEAFF.

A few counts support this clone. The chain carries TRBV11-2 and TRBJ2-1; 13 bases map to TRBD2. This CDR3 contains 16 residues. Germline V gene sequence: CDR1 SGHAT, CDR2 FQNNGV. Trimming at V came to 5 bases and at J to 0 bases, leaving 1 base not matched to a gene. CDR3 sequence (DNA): TGTGCCAGCAGCCGGACTAGCGGGAGCTCCTACAATGAGCAGTTCTTC. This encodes CASSRTSGSSYNEQFF.

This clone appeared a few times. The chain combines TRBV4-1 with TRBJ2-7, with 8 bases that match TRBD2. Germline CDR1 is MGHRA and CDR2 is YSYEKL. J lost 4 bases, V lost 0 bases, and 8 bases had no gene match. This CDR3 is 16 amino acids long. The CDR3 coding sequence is TGCGCCAGCAGCCAAGATATGAGCGGGAGTCCGTACGAGCAGTACTTC. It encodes CASSQDMSGSPYEQYF.

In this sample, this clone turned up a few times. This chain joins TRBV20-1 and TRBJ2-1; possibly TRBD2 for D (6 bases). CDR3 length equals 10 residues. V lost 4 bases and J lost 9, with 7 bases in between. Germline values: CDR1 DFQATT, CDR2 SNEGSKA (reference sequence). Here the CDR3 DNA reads TGCAGTGCTAAGCGGGCTGAGCAGTTCTTC. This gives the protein CSAKRAEQFF.

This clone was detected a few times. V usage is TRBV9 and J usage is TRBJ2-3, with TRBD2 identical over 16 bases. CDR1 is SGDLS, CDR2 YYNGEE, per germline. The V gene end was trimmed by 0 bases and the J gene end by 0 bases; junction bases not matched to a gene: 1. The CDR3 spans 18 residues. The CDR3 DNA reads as TGTGCCAGCAGCGTAGGGGGACTAGCGGGAGGGAGCACAGATACGCAGTATTTT. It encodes CASSVGGLAGGSTDTQYF.

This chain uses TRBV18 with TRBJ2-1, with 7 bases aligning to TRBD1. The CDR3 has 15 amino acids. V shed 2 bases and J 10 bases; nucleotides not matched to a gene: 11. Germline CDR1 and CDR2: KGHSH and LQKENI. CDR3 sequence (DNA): TGTGCCAGCTCACCAGCTGGGACAGAGGCCGGGGAGCAGTTCTTC. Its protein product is CASSPAGTEAGEQFF.

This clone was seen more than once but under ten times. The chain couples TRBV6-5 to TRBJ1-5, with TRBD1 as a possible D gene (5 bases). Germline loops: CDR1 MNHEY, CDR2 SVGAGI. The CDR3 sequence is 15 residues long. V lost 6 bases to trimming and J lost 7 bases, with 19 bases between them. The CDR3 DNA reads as TGTGCCAGCAGGCCCGGGTTGGGGACTTACCAGCCCCAGCATTTT. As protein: CASRPGLGTYQPQHF.

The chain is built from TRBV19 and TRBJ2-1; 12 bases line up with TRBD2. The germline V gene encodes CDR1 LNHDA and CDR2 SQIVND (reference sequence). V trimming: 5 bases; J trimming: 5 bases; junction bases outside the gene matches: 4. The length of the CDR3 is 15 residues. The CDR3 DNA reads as TGTGCCAGTAGTTTACTAGCGGGGGGAGACAATGAGCAGTTCTTC. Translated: CASSLLAGGDNEQFF. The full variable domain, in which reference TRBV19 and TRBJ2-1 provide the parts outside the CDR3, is DGGITQSPKYLFRKEGQNVTLSCEQNLNHDAMYWYRQDPGQGLRLIYYSQIVNDFQKGDIAEGYSVSREKKESFPLTVTSAQKNPTAFYLCASSLLAGGDNEQFFGPGTRLTVL.